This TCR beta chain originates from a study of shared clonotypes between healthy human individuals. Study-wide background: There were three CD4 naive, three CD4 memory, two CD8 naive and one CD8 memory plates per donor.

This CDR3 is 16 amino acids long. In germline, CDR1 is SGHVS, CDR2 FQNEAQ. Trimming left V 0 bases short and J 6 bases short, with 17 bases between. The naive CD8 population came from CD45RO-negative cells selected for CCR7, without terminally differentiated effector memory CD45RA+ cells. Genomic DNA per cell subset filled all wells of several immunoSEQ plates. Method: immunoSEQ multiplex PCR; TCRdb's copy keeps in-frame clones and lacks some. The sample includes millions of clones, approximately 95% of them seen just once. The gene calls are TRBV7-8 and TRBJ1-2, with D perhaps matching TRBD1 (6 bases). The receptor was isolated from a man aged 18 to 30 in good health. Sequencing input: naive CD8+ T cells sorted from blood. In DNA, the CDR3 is TGTGCCAGCAGCTTAGCGTTTTTGTCAGGGGTAGATGGCTACACCTTC. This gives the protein CASSLAFLSGVDGYTF.